This T cell receptor (beta chain) is drawn from a study of blood T cell repertoires in COVID-19. The CDR3 covers 14 residues. Germline-derived CDR1 and CDR2 are MDHEN and SYDVKM. The V end was cut by 6 bases, the J end by 7 bases, with 13 bases between. The repertoire was sequenced with immunoSEQ multiplex PCR; TCRdb's copy has only in-frame clones and lacks some. The table shows almost 200,000 clones, with roughly 90% occurring only once. The study drew participants aged roughly 18 to 95 years from 24 US areas. The V gene is TRBV28, the J gene TRBJ1-6; D gene uncertain. The receptor comes from a woman aged 18 to 35 who had recovered from COVID-19. Sample: PBMCs or T cells enriched from blood (not recorded which). The CDR3 sequence: CASSPPRPNSPLHF. As DNA, the CDR3 is TGTGCCAGCAGCCCTCCTCGTCCCAATTCACCCCTCCACTTT.